The T cell receptor (beta chain) under discussion was sequenced for a study of T cells in Graves' hyperthyroidism and ophthalmopathy. Germline CDR1 and CDR2: DFQATT and SNEGSKA (reference sequence). The junction had 12 bases not matched to a gene; V was cut back by 6 bases and J by 6 bases. The CDR3 has 15 amino acids. Amplified TCR beta CDR3 regions derived from RNA transcripts. The TCR CDR3 was amplified in a first-round RT-PCR using the HTBI primer set. TCRdb independently ran MiXCR on the multiplex PCR reads; one entry per CDR3 protein. The sample has about 130,000 distinct CDR3 sequences; roughly a fifth are singletons. This clonotype was found many times. Hyperthyroidism, newly diagnosed and lasting under 2 months, affected patients aged 18 to 65. Fresh peripheral blood, around 9.3 ml of it, supplied the PBMCs.

The V gene is TRBV20-1, the J gene TRBJ2-1, with TRBD2 matching over 9 bases. This sequence originates from a woman aged 45-65 years with Graves' hyperthyroidism that later progressed to Graves' ophthalmopathy. Material for sequencing was blood. CDR3 DNA: TGCAGTGCGGAAAAGGGACTAGCATCCACCAATGAGCAGTTCTTC. It is translated as CSAEKGLASTNEQFF.